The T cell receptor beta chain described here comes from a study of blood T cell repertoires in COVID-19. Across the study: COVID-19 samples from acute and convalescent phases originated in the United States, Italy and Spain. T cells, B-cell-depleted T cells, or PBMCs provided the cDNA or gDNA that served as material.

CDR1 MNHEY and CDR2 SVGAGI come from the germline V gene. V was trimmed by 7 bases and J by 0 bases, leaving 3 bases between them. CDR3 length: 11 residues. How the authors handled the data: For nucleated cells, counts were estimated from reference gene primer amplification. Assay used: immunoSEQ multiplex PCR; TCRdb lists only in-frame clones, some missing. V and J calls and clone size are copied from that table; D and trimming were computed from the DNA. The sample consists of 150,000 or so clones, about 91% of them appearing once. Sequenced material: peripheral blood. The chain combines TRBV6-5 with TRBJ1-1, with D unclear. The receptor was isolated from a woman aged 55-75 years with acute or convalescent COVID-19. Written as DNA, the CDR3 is TGTGCCAGCACTCTGAACACTGAAGCTTTCTTT. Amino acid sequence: CASTLNTEAFF.